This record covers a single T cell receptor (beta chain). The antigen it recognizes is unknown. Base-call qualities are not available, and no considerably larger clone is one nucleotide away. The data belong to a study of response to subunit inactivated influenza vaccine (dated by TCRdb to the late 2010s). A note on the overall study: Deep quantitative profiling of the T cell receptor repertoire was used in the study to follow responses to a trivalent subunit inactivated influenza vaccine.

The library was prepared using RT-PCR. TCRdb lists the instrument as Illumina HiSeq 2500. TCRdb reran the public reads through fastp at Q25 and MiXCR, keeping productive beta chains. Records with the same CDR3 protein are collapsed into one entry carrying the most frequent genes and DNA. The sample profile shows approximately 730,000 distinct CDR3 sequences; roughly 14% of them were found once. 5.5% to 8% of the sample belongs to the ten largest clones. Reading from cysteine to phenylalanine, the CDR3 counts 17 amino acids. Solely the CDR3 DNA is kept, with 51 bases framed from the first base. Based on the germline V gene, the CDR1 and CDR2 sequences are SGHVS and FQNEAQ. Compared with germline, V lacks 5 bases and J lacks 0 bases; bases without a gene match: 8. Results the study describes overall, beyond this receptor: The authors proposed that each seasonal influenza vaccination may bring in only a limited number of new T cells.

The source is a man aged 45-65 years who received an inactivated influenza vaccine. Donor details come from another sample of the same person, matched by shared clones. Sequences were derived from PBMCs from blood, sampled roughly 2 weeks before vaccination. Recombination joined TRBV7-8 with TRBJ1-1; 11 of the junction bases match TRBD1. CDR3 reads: CASSLSRGQGVNTEAFF. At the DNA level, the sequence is TGTGCCAGCAGCCTCTCCCGGGGACAGGGGGTGAACACTGAAGCTTTCTTT. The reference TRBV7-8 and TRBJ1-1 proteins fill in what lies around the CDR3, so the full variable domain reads GAGVSQSPRYKVAKRGQDVALRCDPISGHVSLFWYQQALGQGPEFLTYFQNEAQLDKSGLPSDRFFAERPEGSVSTLKIQRTQQEDSAVYLCASSLSRGQGVNTEAFFGQGTRLTVV.